What follows is one T cell receptor (beta chain) and its context. The antigen this receptor binds is unknown. Base quality data are lacking; no much larger clone is found one base away. Peripheral blood CD8+ and CD4+ T cells from healthy donors, Susac syndrome patients and multiple sclerosis patients were profiled using high-throughput TCR beta sequencing. The Susac syndrome patients fulfilled recently defined diagnostic criteria for definite or probable disease. CD8+ TEMRA cells were enriched by FACS, while bulk CD8+ and CD4+ T cells were purified by magnetic negative isolation. Blood was drawn into EDTA tubes, processed within 24 hours, and PBMCs were isolated by density gradient centrifugation. PBMCs intended for TCR sequencing were frozen in liquid nitrogen and were later thawed in a 37 degrees C water bath. The sorted or isolated CD4+, CD8+ and CD8+ TEMRA cells had a purity of 90% or higher.

The data were taken from a study of CD8 T cells in Susac syndrome (dated by TCRdb to the late 2010s). General notes on the study: Of the Susac syndrome patients who were sequenced, roughly 6 had clinically active disease and fewer than ten were in clinical remission. At blood withdrawal, Susac syndrome patients were either therapy-naive, taking corticosteroids (in some cases with IVIg as well), or taking IVIg alone. Repertoire sequencing was used to test whether CD8+ T cell activation and differentiation in Susac syndrome was antigen driven.

Deletion took 5 bases off V and 2 bases off J, with a span of 12 bases between the germline ends. CDR1 and CDR2, per the germline V gene, are SQVTM and ANQGSEA. The CDR3, cysteine through phenylalanine, is 13 amino acids long. The only DNA kept is the CDR3, 39 bases in frame from the first base. RNA was extracted with the RNeasy kit and roughly 0.5 to 1 ug was reverse transcribed using random hexamers. The immunoSEQ multiplex PCR assay, covering 54 Vbeta and 13 Jbeta segments, was used to amplify TCR beta CDR3 regions. Bias from PCR amplification was corrected by using a synthetic template baseline for primer optimization and for computational correction. The study's processing was this. Reads were annotated to V, D and J genes per IMGT and analyzed with immunoSEQ Analyzer, keeping only productive sequences. Clonality was computed as one minus Shannon entropy normalized by log2 of the number of productive unique sequences. Public and private clones were assessed among the 100 most prevalent clones of each patient and control. Clones were defined as Susac-specific if absent from the healthy and MS cohorts, from 900 to 1,200 published viral clones and from other ImmuneACCESS disease sequences. Through fastp at Q25 and MiXCR, TCRdb rebuilt clones from the public reads, retaining in-frame beta chains. Each CDR3 protein appears once, grouped with its most common genes and DNA. TCRdb, not the authors, supplied the V and J calls. Here the sample has 85,000 to 95,000 distinct CDR3 sequences; about 93% occur a single time. The ten largest make up about 0.3% of the sample.

Results the study describes overall, beyond this receptor: The number of individuals in the TCR sequencing and HLA analysis was acknowledged as relatively small. In patients with Susac syndrome, the CD4+ T cell repertoire showed no detectable clonal expansion.

This receptor was obtained from a human donor with Susac syndrome. The sample taken for sequencing was CD4+ T cells from PBMCs. Here the chain combines TRBV29-1 and TRBJ1-1, with the D gene not clear enough to name. The DNA sequence reads TGCAGCGTTAGTTTCGGAGTAAACACTGAAGCTTTCTTT. The translation is CSVSFGVNTEAFF.